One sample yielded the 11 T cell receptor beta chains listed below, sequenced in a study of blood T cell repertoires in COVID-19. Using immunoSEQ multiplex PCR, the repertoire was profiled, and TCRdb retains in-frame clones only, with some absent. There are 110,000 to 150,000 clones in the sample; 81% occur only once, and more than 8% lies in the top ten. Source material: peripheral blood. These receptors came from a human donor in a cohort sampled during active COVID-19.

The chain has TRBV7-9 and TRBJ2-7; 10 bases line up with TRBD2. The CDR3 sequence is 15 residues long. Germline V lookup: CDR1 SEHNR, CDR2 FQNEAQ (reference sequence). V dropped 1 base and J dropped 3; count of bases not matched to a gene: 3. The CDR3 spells CASSLESGRVYEQYF. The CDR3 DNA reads TGTGCCAGCAGCTTAGAAAGCGGGAGGGTCTACGAGCAGTACTTC.

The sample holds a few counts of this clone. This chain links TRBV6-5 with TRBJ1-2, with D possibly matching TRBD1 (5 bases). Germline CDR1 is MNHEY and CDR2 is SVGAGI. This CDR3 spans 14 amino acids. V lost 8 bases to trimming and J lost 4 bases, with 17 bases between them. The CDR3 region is CASAPRGGTYGYTF. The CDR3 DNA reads TGTGCCAGCGCGCCGCGGGGGGGGACCTATGGCTACACCTTC.

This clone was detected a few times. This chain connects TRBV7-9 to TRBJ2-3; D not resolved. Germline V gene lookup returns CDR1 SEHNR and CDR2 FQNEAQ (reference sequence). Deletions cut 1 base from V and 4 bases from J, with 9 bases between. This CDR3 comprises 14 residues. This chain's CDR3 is CASSLVSEADTQYF. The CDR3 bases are TGTGCCAGCAGCTTAGTCTCAGAAGCAGATACGCAGTATTTT.

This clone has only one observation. CDR3 DNA sequence: TGCGCCAGCAGCCAAGGTAGAACTGAGCGGGGGTACGAGCAGTACTTC. Protein: CASSQGRTERGYEQYF. The rearrangement links TRBV4-3 to TRBJ2-7, with TRBD2 matching 8 bases. This CDR3 region has 16 residues. Germline-derived CDR1 and CDR2 are LGHNA and YSLEER. Losses at the gene ends were 1 base for V and 4 bases for J; bases not matched to a gene: 9.

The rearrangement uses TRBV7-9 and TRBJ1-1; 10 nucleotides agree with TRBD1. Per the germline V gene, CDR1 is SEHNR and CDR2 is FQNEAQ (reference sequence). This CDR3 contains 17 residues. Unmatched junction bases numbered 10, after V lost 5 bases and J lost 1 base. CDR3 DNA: TGTGCCAGCAGCCTAAACCCGGGACAGGGGAAGAACACTGAAGCTTTCTTT. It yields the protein CASSLNPGQGKNTEAFF.

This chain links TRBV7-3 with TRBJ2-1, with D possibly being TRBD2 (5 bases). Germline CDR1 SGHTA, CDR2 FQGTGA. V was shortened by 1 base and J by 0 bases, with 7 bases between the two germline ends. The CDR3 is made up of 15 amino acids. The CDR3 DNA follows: TGTGCCAGCAGCTTAATTGGGAGCTCCTACAATGAGCAGTTCTTC. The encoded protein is CASSLIGSSYNEQFF.

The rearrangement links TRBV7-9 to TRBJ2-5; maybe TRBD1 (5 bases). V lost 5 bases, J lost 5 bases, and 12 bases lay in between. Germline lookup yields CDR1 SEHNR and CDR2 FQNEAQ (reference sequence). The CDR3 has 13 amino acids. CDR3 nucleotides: TGTGCCAGCAGCGAAACAGGAGTGGAGACCCAGTACTTC. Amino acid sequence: CASSETGVETQYF.

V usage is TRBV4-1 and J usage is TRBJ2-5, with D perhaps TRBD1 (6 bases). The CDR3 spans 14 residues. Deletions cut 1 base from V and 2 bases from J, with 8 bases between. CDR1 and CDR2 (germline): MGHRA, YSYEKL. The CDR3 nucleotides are TGCGCCAGCAGCCAAGCCGACAGGCAAGAGACCCAGTACTTC. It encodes CASSQADRQETQYF.

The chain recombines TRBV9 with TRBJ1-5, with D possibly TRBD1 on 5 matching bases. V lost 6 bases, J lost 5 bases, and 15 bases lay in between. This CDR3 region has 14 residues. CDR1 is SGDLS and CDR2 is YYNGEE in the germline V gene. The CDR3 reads CASTSSDRYQPQHF. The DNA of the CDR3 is TGTGCCAGCACCTCATCCGACAGATATCAGCCCCAGCATTTT.

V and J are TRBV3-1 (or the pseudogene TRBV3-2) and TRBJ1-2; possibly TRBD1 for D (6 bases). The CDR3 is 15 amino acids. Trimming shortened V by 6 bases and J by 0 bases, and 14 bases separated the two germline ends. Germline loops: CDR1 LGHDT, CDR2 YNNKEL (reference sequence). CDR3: CASSRGGRSNYGYTF. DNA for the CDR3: TGTGCCAGCAGTAGAGGGGGAAGGTCTAACTATGGCTACACCTTC.

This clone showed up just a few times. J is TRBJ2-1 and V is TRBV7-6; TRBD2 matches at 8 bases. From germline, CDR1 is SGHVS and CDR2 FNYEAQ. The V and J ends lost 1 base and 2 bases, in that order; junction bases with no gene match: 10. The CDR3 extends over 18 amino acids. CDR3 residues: CASSLVSGGRVAYNEQFF. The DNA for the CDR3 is TGTGCCAGCAGCTTAGTTTCGGGGGGGAGGGTAGCCTACAATGAGCAGTTCTTC.